This T cell receptor (beta chain) was identified in a study of shared clonotypes between healthy human individuals. Trimming stripped 3 bases from V and 0 bases from J, with 21 bases between. Per germline, CDR1 KGHSH and CDR2 LQKENI. The CDR3 consists of 20 residues. In the authors' workflow: Sequence data from immunoSEQ were junction-only and lacked quality scores; consequently, filtering differed. Produced via immunoSEQ multiplex PCR; TCRdb's table is partial and in-frame only. D and trimming were read from the DNA, whereas the V and J calls and clone size are those reported in that table. This sample carries over a million clones, about 96% of them seen once, and the ten largest clones take over 1%. CD45RA-negative memory and CD45RA+ naive subsets were split from the CD4+ cells.

The clonotype comes from a man aged 25 to 40 in good health. J is TRBJ2-6 and V is TRBV18; D may be TRBD2 (5 bases). The sample comprised naive CD4+ T cells sorted from blood. Subset specified: CD45RA+ positively selected. The CDR3 region is CASSPIHQASGFSGANVLTF. CDR3 bases: TGTGCCAGCTCACCTATTCATCAAGCCAGCGGATTCTCTGGGGCCAACGTCCTGACTTTC.